One and the same sample provided the 22 T cell receptor beta chains below, sequenced in a study of T cells in Graves' hyperthyroidism and ophthalmopathy. TCR beta CDR3 region amplification was performed from RNA transcripts. Primed by the HTBI set, a first-round RT-PCR was run on the TCR CDR3. TCRdb called the multiplex PCR reads again in MiXCR, with one record for every CDR3 protein. The data hold roughly 700,000 distinct CDR3 sequences, with just over 35% observed a single time. The specimen was blood. These receptors originate from a woman in her 40s with Graves' hyperthyroidism.

Notes on this clonotype: One base away lies a much larger clone, so this may be a sequencing read error. The chain has TRBV5-1 and TRBJ1-1; D unclear. Germline V CDR1 and CDR2: SGHRS, YFSETQ. Trimming took off 0 bases at V and 3 bases at J, with 12 bases between the two ends. The CDR3 is 15 residues long. The CDR3 DNA follows: TGCGCCAGCAGCTTGGAGGGAGGTTTGGACACTGAAGCTTTCTTT. As protein: CASSLEGGLDTEAFF.

This clonotype showed up just a few times. The chain is built from TRBV7-9 and TRBJ2-2; unclear D gene. The CDR3 is 17 amino acids. V lost 8 bases to trimming and J lost 4 bases, with 23 bases between them. Per the germline V gene, CDR1 is SEHNR and CDR2 is FQNEAQ (reference sequence). The CDR3 bases are TGTGCCAGCCACCCAAACGGTTTGGTGGCATCCACCGGGGAGCTGTTTTTT. Protein product: CASHPNGLVASTGELFF.

The chain links TRBV2 to TRBJ2-1; 13 bases agree with TRBD2. The germline V gene has CDR1 SNHLY and CDR2 FYNNEI. The CDR3 is 15 amino acids. After removal of 6 bases from V and 7 bases from J, the junction contained 6 bases not matched to a gene. CDR3 nucleotides: TGTGCCAGCAGAAAACTAGCGGGAGGGCCGAATGAGCAGTTCTTC. Protein sequence: CASRKLAGGPNEQFF.

This clonotype occurred many times. The chain joins TRBV7-9 to TRBJ2-5, with D hard to call. Germline CDR1 SEHNR, CDR2 FQNEAQ (reference sequence). Trimming took 8 bases from V and 2 from J, leaving 6 bases between them. The CDR3 is made up of 11 amino acids. CDR3 coding DNA: TGTGCCAGCGCGGAACAAGAGACCCAGTACTTC. This encodes CASAEQETQYF.

This chain connects TRBV29-1 to TRBJ1-1, with D perhaps TRBD1 (6 bases). The CDR3 length is 13 residues. Trimming stripped 6 bases from V and 4 bases from J, with 15 bases between. CDR1 is SQVTM, CDR2 ANQGSEA, per germline. CDR3 loop: CSVDRQAVTEAFF. The CDR3 DNA sequence: TGCAGCGTAGACCGACAGGCGGTCACTGAAGCTTTCTTT.

J is TRBJ1-1 and V is TRBV19, with unresolved D. This CDR3 is built from 12 residues. V was cut by 10 bases and J by 3 bases, with 12 bases left in between. CDR1 is LNHDA, CDR2 SQIVND, per germline (reference sequence). CDR3 in DNA: TGTGCCACCGGCGAGGCGGACACTGAAGCTTTCTTT. It translates to CATGEADTEAFF.

The chain recombines TRBV12-3 or TRBV12-4 with TRBJ2-7, with D maybe TRBD1 (5 bases). The V gene lost 2 bases and the J gene lost 6 bases, with 17 bases spanning the gap. The CDR3 totals 15 residues. CDR3 nucleotides: TGTGCCAGCAGTTTATTGGGGCCCCAGGTGCGCGAGCAGTACTTC. It yields the protein CASSLLGPQVREQYF.

As to this clonotype: One end of the junction fails to match germline, which may point to a read error. The chain combines TRBV7-3 with TRBJ2-2; no clear D. There are 15 residues in the CDR3. CDR1 SGHTA and CDR2 FQGTGA come from the germline V gene. CDR3 coding DNA: TGCGCCAGCAGCCAACAATATTTGAACACCGGGGAGCTGTTTTTT. The encoded protein is CASSQQYLNTGELFF.

The chain combines TRBV7-3 with TRBJ2-3; 8 nucleotides line up with TRBD1. V was clipped by 5 bases and J by 4 bases; unmatched bases: 8. The germline V gene has CDR1 SGHTA and CDR2 FQGTGA. The CDR3 has 15 amino acids. As DNA, the CDR3 is TGTGCCAGCAGCAAATCCGGACAGGGCTCAGATACGCAGTATTTT. It yields the protein CASSKSGQGSDTQYF.

The table lists this clonotype with many counts. CDR3 amino acids: CSAPQSYGYTF. Here the CDR3 DNA reads TGCAGTGCGCCACAGAGCTATGGCTACACCTTC. The chain uses TRBV20-1 and TRBJ1-2; no reliable D call. Germline V gene data show CDR1 as DFQATT and CDR2 as SNEGSKA (reference sequence). V was pared by 6 bases and J by 4 bases, with 9 bases between. The CDR3 sequence is 11 residues long.

This clonotype has a count of ten or more. This sequence joins TRBV29-1 and TRBJ1-1, with a weak D call TRBD1 (5 bases). The CDR3 sequence is 13 residues long. Between the trimmed V and J ends, which lost 4 bases and 4 bases, there was a span of 13 bases. In germline, CDR1 is SQVTM, CDR2 ANQGSEA. This CDR3 is CSVGGVAVTEAFF. CDR3 sequence (DNA): TGCAGCGTTGGGGGGGTTGCCGTCACTGAAGCTTTCTTT.

Of note for this clonotype: A read error may be the cause here, since a much bigger clone is one base away. V gene TRBV20-1 combines with J gene TRBJ1-3, with unresolved D. Germline lookup yields CDR1 DFQATT and CDR2 SNEGSKA (reference sequence). This CDR3 comprises 14 residues. The CDR3 loop reads CSAGDMVSGNTIYF. DNA for the CDR3: TGCAGTGCTGGAGATATGGTCTCTGGAAACACCATATATTTT.

The rearrangement uses TRBV19 and TRBJ1-1, with 9 bases aligning to TRBD1. The ends lost 2 bases at V and 6 bases at J; junction bases unmatched: 4. The CDR3 consists of 14 residues. Germline CDR1 and CDR2: LNHDA and SQIVND (reference sequence). The CDR3 protein is CASSIFRDRAEAFF. CDR3 coding DNA: TGTGCCAGTAGTATATTCCGGGACAGGGCTGAAGCTTTCTTT.

This clonotype was seen ten or more times. The V call is TRBV20-1, the J call TRBJ2-7, with TRBD2 as a possible D gene (5 bases). Germline V gene data show CDR1 as DFQATT and CDR2 as SNEGSKA (reference sequence). V was cut by 4 bases and J by 5 bases, with 15 bases left in between. The CDR3 is 13 residues long. The CDR3 coding sequence is TGCAGTGCTAACTACCCAGCGCGGGACGAGCAGTACTTC. Translating it yields CSANYPARDEQYF.

The genes are TRBV12-3 or TRBV12-4 and TRBJ1-4; D is possibly TRBD1 (5 bases). Trimming pared 4 bases from V and 7 bases from J, leaving 16 bases between. The CDR3 runs to 15 residues. The CDR3 spells CASSSGPSRSEKLFF. CDR3 bases: TGTGCCAGCAGTTCGGGACCCTCAAGGAGTGAAAAACTGTTTTTT.

CDR3 residues: CASTNDRVSYEQYF. The CDR3 DNA follows: TGTGCCAGCACGAACGACAGGGTATCCTACGAGCAGTACTTC. The rearrangement joins TRBV14 to TRBJ2-7, with 7 bases identical to TRBD1. V gave up 7 bases and J gave up 1 base; unmatched junction bases: 7. The CDR3 is made up of 14 amino acids. CDR1 is SGHDN, CDR2 FVKESK, per germline.

This chain links TRBV7-2 with TRBJ2-7, with D possibly matching TRBD1 (8 bases). Per germline, CDR1 SGHTA and CDR2 FQGNSA. This CDR3 is 16 amino acids long. The V and J ends lost 5 bases and 6 bases respectively, with 23 bases between them. The CDR3 loop is CASSPGRTGSSGEQYF. CDR3 nucleotides: TGTGCCAGCAGCCCCGGGAGGACAGGGTCTTCCGGCGAGCAGTACTTC.

This chain uses TRBV6-5 with TRBJ2-2; D remains ambiguous. V lost 0 bases to trimming and J lost 5 bases, with 16 bases between them. Germline loops: CDR1 MNHEY, CDR2 SVGAGI. There are 17 residues in the CDR3. In DNA form, the CDR3 reads TGTGCCAGCAGTTACTCGAACCCTTGGGAAAGGACCGGGGAGCTGTTTTTT. It is translated as CASSYSNPWERTGELFF.

This clonotype was detected only a few times. The chain is built from TRBV12-3 or TRBV12-4 and TRBJ1-1; tentatively, D is TRBD1 (5 bases). V lost 6 bases and J 4 bases, leaving 18 bases between the germline ends. The CDR3 contains 15 residues. As DNA, the CDR3 is TGTGCCAGCAGCCAAGAGGGGAGAACGGCCACTGAAGCTTTCTTT. Translation: CASSQEGRTATEAFF.

The table lists this clonotype with many counts. CDR3: CASSVTMNTEAFF. The CDR3 DNA is TGTGCCAGCAGTGTGACCATGAACACTGAAGCTTTCTTT. The genes are TRBV2 and TRBJ1-1; D ambiguous. The germline V and J ends were trimmed by 4 bases and 0 bases, with 6 bases remaining between them. The CDR3 runs to 13 residues. Per germline, CDR1 SNHLY and CDR2 FYNNEI.

This clonotype was detected only a few times. The chain uses TRBV7-9 and TRBJ1-2, with D possibly matching TRBD1 (5 bases). From germline, CDR1 is SEHNR and CDR2 FQNEAQ (reference sequence). CDR3 size: 12 residues. V was cut by 8 bases and J by 4 bases, with 11 bases left in between. In DNA form, the CDR3 reads TGTGCCAGCGGTCGGCAGGGCTATGGCTACACCTTC. The encoded protein is CASGRQGYGYTF.

There are many counts of this clonotype. The V and J genes are TRBV20-1 and TRBJ2-5; D may be TRBD2 (5 bases). The germline V gene has CDR1 DFQATT and CDR2 SNEGSKA (reference sequence). The CDR3 has 16 amino acids. Between the trimmed V and J ends, which lost 0 bases and 2 bases, there was a span of 16 bases. CDR3 bases: TGCAGTGCTAGAGATCGGAAAGGTGGACTTCAAGAGACCCAGTACTTC. Its protein product is CSARDRKGGLQETQYF.